The T cell receptor (beta chain) described here comes from a study of metastatic and nonmetastatic thyroid tumors. This clone was observed a handful of times. Other nucleotide sequences in the sample specify the same CDR3. No treatment of any kind had been given to any patient before thyroid surgery. Germline CDR1 is LGHNA and CDR2 is YNFKEQ. Germline trimming cut 4 bases from V and 1 base from J; bases unmatched to any gene: 11. This CDR3 region has 20 residues. TCRdb used MiXCR to call clones anew from the PCR reads. The sample consists of about 93,000 clones, roughly 13% of them appearing once. The source material was blood. The chain recombines TRBV4-2 with TRBJ2-3; 16 nucleotides line up with TRBD2. This sequence originates from a female donor with papillary thyroid cancer or a benign thyroid nodule (not recorded which). Some clones in this sample may be carry-over from other donors' samples. CDR3 DNA sequence: TGTGCCAGCAGCCCCACGACCGGGACTAGCGGGAGGGATGGCACAGATACGCAGTATTTT. Its translation: CASSPTTGTSGRDGTDTQYF.